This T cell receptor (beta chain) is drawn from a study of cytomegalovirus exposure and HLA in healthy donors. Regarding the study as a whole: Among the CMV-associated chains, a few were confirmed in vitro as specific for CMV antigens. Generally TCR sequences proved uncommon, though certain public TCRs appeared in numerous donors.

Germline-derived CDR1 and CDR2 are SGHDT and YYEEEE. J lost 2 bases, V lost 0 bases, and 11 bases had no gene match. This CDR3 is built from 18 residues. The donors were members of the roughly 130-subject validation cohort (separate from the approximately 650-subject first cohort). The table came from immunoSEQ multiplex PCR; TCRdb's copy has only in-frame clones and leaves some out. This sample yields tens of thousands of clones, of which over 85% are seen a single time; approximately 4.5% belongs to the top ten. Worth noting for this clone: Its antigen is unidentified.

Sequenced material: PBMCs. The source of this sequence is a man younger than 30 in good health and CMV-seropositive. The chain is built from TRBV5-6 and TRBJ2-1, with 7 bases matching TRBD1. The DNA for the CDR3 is TGTGCCAGCAGCTTGGCCGTAAGAGACAGGGTGCCCTACAATGAGCAGTTCTTC. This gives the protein CASSLAVRDRVPYNEQFF.